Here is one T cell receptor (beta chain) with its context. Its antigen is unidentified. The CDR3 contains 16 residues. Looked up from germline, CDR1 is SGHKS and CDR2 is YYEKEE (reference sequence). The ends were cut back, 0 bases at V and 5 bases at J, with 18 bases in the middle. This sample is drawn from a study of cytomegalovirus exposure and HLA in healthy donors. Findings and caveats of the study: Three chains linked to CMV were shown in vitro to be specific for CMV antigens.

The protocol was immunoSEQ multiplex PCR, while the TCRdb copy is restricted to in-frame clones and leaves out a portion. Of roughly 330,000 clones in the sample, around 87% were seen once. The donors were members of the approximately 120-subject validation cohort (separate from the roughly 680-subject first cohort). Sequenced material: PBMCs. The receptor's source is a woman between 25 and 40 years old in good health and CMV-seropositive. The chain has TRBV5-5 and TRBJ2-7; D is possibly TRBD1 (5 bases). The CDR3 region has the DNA TGTGCCAGCAGCTTGGCCGGTAGGGGATCTTCCCACGAGCAGTACTTC. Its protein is CASSLAGRGSSHEQYF.